Here is one T cell receptor (beta chain) with its context. Its specificity is unknown. These data belong to a study of T cell responses to AZD1222 COVID-19 vaccine. The CDR3 has 14 residues. Germline lookup yields CDR1 SGHTS and CDR2 YDEGEE. The V and J ends lost 0 bases and 0 bases respectively, with 4 bases between them. Study-level findings and limits: Just a handful of people given AZD1222 tested seropositive at baseline. Reportedly, close to half of spike-specific TCRs are directed against unmutated variant regions. No repertoire was sampled before or during the peak T cell response, only after it. Possibly, clonal diversity was underestimated; donors were largely white British and included more females.

Using immunoSEQ multiplex PCR, the repertoire was profiled, and TCRdb retains in-frame clones only, with some absent. The sample yields tens of thousands of clones, about 85% seen once. The rearrangement joins TRBV5-8 to TRBJ1-5; D is unclear. The specimen was peripheral blood, collected on day 0 of AZD1222 vaccination. This sequence was found in an adult in good health. Written as DNA, the CDR3 is TGTGCCAGCAGCTTGGTAGGTAGCAATCAGCCCCAGCATTTT. Translated: CASSLVGSNQPQHF.